A selection of T cell receptor beta chains follows, all from one sample in a study of T-cell memory formation after mild COVID-19. MiXCR was run by TCRdb on the 5' RACE reads, yielding one entry per CDR3 protein. The table has some 150,000 distinct CDR3 sequences, around 14% seen once. Sample: PBMCs or a T cell subset sorted from them (not recorded which). The source of these receptors is an adult woman who had mild COVID-19 (a few samples of this study predate the infection). Cell type and time point are not known. Each CDR3 is given with its conserved first and last residue. The D gene is left open where the match is weak. Not every row has a clone size; where given, it reads once, few, many or a size class.

v_call	j_call	clone_size	d_call	cdr3_aa	cdr3_nt
TRBV7-9	TRBJ2-5	.	TRBD1	CASSRGRQGMETQYF	TGTGCCAGCAGCCGAGGTCGACAGGGGATGGAGACCCAGTACTTC
TRBV5-1	TRBJ2-3	.	.	CASSLKVSTDTQYF	TGCGCCAGCAGCTTGAAGGTCAGCACAGATACGCAGTATTTT
TRBV7-8	TRBJ2-3	few	.	CASRETDTQYF	TGTGCCAGCAGGGAAACAGATACGCAGTATTTT
TRBV4-2	TRBJ1-1	many	TRBD1	CASSHDRGPTEAFF	TGTGCCAGCAGCCACGACAGGGGGCCCACTGAAGCTTTCTTT
TRBV7-9	TRBJ2-5	.	.	CASSLVRPASETQYF	TGTGCCAGCAGCTTAGTTCGGCCAGCCTCAGAGACCCAGTACTTC
TRBV4-2	TRBJ2-3	few	TRBD2	CASSQDSGTVQDTQYF	TGTGCCAGCAGCCAGGATAGCGGGACTGTACAGGATACGCAGTATTTT
TRBV6-6	TRBJ1-1	few	TRBD1	CASRSGGTEAFF	TGTGCCAGCAGATCAGGGGGCACTGAAGCTTTCTTT
TRBV19	TRBJ2-7	.	TRBD2	CASRGTTLSYEQYF	TGTGCCAGTAGGGGGACTACCCTCTCCTACGAGCAGTACTTC
TRBV12-3/TRBV12-4	TRBJ2-5	.	.	CASSFLPTQETQYF	TGTGCCAGCAGTTTCCTACCGACTCAAGAGACCCAGTACTTC
TRBV7-6	TRBJ2-5	few	TRBD2	CASSPHGGQETQYF	TGTGCCAGCAGCCCCCACGGGGGGCAAGAGACCCAGTACTTC
TRBV7-9	TRBJ2-5	.	TRBD1	CASSSQGSRETQYF	TGTGCCAGCAGCTCACAGGGGTCGAGGGAGACCCAGTACTTC
TRBV9	TRBJ2-7	few	.	CASSVGTLEIHEQYF	TGTGCCAGCAGCGTAGGGACACTCGAGATTCACGAGCAGTACTTC
TRBV5-5	TRBJ2-7	.	.	CASTSAGEHYEQYF	TGTGCCAGCACCTCAGCGGGTGAGCACTACGAGCAGTACTTC
TRBV9	TRBJ2-7	few	.	CASSVAPGSSYEQYF	TGTGCCAGCAGCGTAGCCCCAGGATCCTCCTACGAGCAGTACTTC
TRBV5-5	TRBJ2-2	few	.	CASSLGNGITGELFF	TGTGCCAGCAGCTTGGGAAACGGCATCACCGGGGAGCTGTTTTTT
TRBV20-1	TRBJ2-1	.	.	CSARDVTPRPHEQFF	TGCAGTGCTAGAGATGTTACACCTAGGCCCCATGAGCAGTTCTTC
TRBV7-2	TRBJ2-3	.	.	CASSENTDTQYF	TGTGCCAGCAGCGAGAACACAGATACGCAGTATTTT